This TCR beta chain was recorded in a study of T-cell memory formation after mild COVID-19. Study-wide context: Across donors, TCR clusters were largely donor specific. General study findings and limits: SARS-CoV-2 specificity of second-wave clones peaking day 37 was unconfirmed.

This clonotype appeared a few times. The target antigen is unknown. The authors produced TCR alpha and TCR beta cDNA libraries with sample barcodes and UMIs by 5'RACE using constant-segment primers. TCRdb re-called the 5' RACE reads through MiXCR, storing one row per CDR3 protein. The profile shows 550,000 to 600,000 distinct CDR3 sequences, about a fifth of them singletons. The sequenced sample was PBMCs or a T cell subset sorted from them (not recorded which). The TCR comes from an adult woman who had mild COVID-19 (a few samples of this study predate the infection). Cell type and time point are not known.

The CDR3 nucleotides are TGTGCCAGCAAGGAGGGCTGCTACACCTTC. This codes for CASKEGCYTF. The J gene is TRBJ1-2, the V gene TRBV14; no clear D. Per the germline V gene, CDR1 is SGHDN and CDR2 is FVKESK. CDR3 length equals 10 residues. Trimming removed 7 bases at V and 9 bases at J, with 9 bases between.